This TCR beta chain was observed in a study of blood T cell repertoires in COVID-19. Whole-study context: Both acute and convalescent COVID-19 samples were obtained from the United States, Italy and Spain. T cells, B-cell-depleted T cells, or PBMCs supplied cDNA or gDNA.

The germline V gene has CDR1 LNHDA and CDR2 SQIVND (reference sequence). CDR3 size: 15 residues. The ends lost 10 bases at V and 3 bases at J; junction bases unmatched: 10. Original analysis: Estimation of nucleated cell counts relied on the amplification of reference gene primers. Clones were sequenced by immunoSEQ multiplex PCR, and TCRdb holds only the in-frame ones, with some missing. The V and J calls and the clone size are those of that table, but D and trimming were determined from the DNA. The sample comprises approximately 210,000 clones, about 88% of which are singletons, and 1.9% rests with the top ten.

The chain is built from TRBV19 and TRBJ1-5; 9 nucleotides match TRBD1. Input material: peripheral blood. This TCR derives from a man in his forties with active or convalescent COVID-19. In DNA, the CDR3 is TGTGCCATTTCCTTAGGGGACAGGGCCAATCAGCCCCAGCATTTT. Protein sequence: CAISLGDRANQPQHF. The whole variable domain, remainder taken from reference TRBV19 and TRBJ1-5, is DGGITQSPKYLFRKEGQNVTLSCEQNLNHDAMYWYRQDPGQGLRLIYYSQIVNDFQKGDIAEGYSVSREKKESFPLTVTSAQKNPTAFYLCAISLGDRANQPQHFGDGTRLSIL.